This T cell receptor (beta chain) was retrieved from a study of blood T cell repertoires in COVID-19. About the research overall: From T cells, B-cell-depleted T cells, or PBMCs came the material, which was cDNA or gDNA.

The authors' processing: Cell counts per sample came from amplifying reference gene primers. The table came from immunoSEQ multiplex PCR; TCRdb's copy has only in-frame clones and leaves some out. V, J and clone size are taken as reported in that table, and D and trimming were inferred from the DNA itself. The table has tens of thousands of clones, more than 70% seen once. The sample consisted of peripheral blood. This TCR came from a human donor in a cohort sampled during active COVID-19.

CDR3 coding DNA: TGTGCCAGCAGCCGTGGACAGCTCTACGAGCAGTACTTC. This sequence encodes CASSRGQLYEQYF. The rearrangement uses TRBV6-6 and TRBJ2-7; maybe TRBD1 (6 bases). The V gene lost 6 bases and the J gene lost 3 bases, with 12 bases spanning the gap. This CDR3 has 13 amino acids. Germline CDR1 and CDR2: MNHNY and SVGAGI (reference sequence).